The rows below give T cell receptor beta chains drawn from one sample of a study of T cell responses to AZD1222 COVID-19 vaccine. Sequenced by immunoSEQ multiplex PCR; TCRdb stores in-frame clones only, minus some. The data contain approximately 150,000 clones, over 75% of them singletons. Here the sequenced sample was peripheral blood, taken on day 0 of AZD1222 vaccination. These receptor sequences come from an adult in good health. Each CDR3 is given without its conserved first and last residue. D genes are given only for firm matches.

j_gene: TRBJ2-2; len: 14; v_gene: TRBV7-9; d_gene: .; CDR3aa: ASSLSGTSLTGELF
j_gene: TRBJ1-5; len: 14; v_gene: TRBV7-9; d_gene: .; CDR3aa: ASSQEGGPGWQPQH
j_gene: TRBJ2-2; len: 14; v_gene: TRBV4-1; d_gene: .; CDR3aa: ASSQASDSETGELF
j_gene: TRBJ2-5; len: 16; v_gene: TRBV10-1; d_gene: TRBD2; CDR3aa: ASTKRRKREGIQETQY
j_gene: TRBJ1-4; len: 10; v_gene: TRBV9; d_gene: .; CDR3aa: ASSAMGEKLF
j_gene: TRBJ2-3; len: 13; v_gene: TRBV19; d_gene: .; CDR3aa: ASSDSDRSTDTQY
j_gene: TRBJ1-6; len: 11; v_gene: TRBV30; d_gene: TRBD1; CDR3aa: AGSGQYNSPLH
j_gene: TRBJ1-6; len: 14; v_gene: TRBV7-2; d_gene: TRBD1; CDR3aa: ASNTGGGTGGSPLH
j_gene: TRBJ2-7; len: 11; v_gene: TRBV4-3; d_gene: TRBD1; CDR3aa: ASSQTGSGEQY
j_gene: TRBJ2-2; len: 13; v_gene: TRBV6-6; d_gene: .; CDR3aa: ASNQRLDNTGELF
j_gene: TRBJ2-2; len: 12; v_gene: TRBV9; d_gene: .; CDR3aa: ASSGTTNTGELF
j_gene: TRBJ2-7; len: 12; v_gene: TRBV6-5; d_gene: TRBD1; CDR3aa: ASRGTGGTYEQY
j_gene: TRBJ2-6; len: 19; v_gene: TRBV28; d_gene: TRBD1; CDR3aa: ASSFSKTGGTAPSGANVLT
j_gene: TRBJ1-1; len: 14; v_gene: TRBV4-2; d_gene: .; CDR3aa: ASSQEPLGENTEAF
j_gene: TRBJ2-1; len: 13; v_gene: TRBV4-3; d_gene: TRBD2; CDR3aa: ASSQGLAGWDEQF
j_gene: TRBJ2-7; len: 10; v_gene: TRBV2; d_gene: TRBD2; CDR3aa: ASSDGGGSQY
j_gene: TRBJ2-1; len: 15; v_gene: TRBV5-4; d_gene: TRBD2; CDR3aa: ASSPLAGVVGYNEQF
j_gene: TRBJ1-4; len: 12; v_gene: TRBV18; d_gene: .; CDR3aa: ASSLGSLNEKLF
j_gene: TRBJ2-7; len: 10; v_gene: TRBV5-4; d_gene: .; CDR3aa: ASSSNNYEQY
j_gene: TRBJ2-1; len: 15; v_gene: TRBV28; d_gene: .; CDR3aa: ASSSASSHVSTNEQF